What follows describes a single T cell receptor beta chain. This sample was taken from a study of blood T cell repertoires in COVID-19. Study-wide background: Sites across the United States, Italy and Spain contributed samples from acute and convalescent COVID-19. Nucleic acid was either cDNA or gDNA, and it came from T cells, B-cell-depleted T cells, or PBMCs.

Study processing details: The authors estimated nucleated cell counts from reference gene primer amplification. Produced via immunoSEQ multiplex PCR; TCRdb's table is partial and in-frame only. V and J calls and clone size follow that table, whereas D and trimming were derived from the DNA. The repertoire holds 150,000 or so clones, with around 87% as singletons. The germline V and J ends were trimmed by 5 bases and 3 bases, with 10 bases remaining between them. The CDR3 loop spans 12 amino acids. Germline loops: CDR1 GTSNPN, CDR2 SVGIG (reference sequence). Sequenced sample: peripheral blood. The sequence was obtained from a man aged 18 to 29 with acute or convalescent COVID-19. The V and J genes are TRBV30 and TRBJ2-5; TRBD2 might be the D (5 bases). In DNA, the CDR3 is TGTGCCTGGGGACTGATAGAAGAGACCCAGTACTTC. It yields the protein CAWGLIEETQYF.